The source of this TCR beta chain is a study of T cell responses to AZD1222 COVID-19 vaccine. Broader study findings: Only a handful of AZD1222 recipients, more than five in all, had baseline seropositivity. Vaccine-associated CD4 TCRs spanned spike, dominant at 160-218 and 743-854.

The V gene end was trimmed by 3 bases and the J gene end by 9 bases; junction bases not matched to a gene: 12. Germline assignment: CDR1 LGHNT and CDR2 FRNRAP. This CDR3 contains 17 residues. Method: immunoSEQ multiplex PCR; TCRdb's copy keeps in-frame clones and lacks some. The sample consists of roughly 150,000 clones, approximately 88% of them appearing once. Comment on this clone: The antigen remains undetermined.

Material: peripheral blood, obtained 28 days after the second AZD1222 dose. The sequence derives from an adult who received the AZD1222 COVID-19 vaccine. This chain joins TRBV12-5 and TRBJ2-1; TRBD1 agrees at 12 bases. The CDR3 is CASGFRSWDRGQVEQFF. CDR3 DNA sequence: TGTGCTAGTGGTTTTCGGTCCTGGGACAGGGGGCAGGTTGAGCAGTTCTTC.